Described below is a single TCR beta chain sequence and its context. Unique molecular identifiers were present on the cDNA, and a universal primer site came from template switching. TCRdb analysed the 5' RACE reads with MiXCR anew, one entry per CDR3 protein. The table shows hundreds of thousands of distinct CDR3 sequences, with around 20% occurring only once. This entry belongs to a study of identical twins. CDR1 is DFQATT and CDR2 is SNEGSKA in the germline V gene (reference sequence). The CDR3 runs 14 residues. Trimming left V 5 bases short and J 3 bases short, with 16 bases between. The sample was also linked to a second study, of T cells expressing NK-cell markers.

The origin of this receptor is a woman under 30 in good health. V is TRBV20-1 and J is TRBJ1-1; D unclear. Specimen: PBMCs. The DNA of the CDR3 is TGCAGTGCTTCCCAGTGGTTTGGGGACACTGAAGCTTTCTTT. This gives the protein CSASQWFGDTEAFF.